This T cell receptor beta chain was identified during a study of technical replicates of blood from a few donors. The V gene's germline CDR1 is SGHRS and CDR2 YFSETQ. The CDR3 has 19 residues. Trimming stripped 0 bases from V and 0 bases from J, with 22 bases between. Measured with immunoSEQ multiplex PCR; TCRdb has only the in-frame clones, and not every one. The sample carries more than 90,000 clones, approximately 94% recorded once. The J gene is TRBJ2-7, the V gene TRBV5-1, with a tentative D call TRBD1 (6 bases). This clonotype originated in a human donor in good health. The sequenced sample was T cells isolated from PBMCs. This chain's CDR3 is CASSLASTGNAFPSYEQYF. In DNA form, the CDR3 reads TGCGCCAGCAGCTTGGCCTCGACAGGCAACGCGTTCCCCTCCTACGAGCAGTACTTC.